This is a list of T cell receptor beta chains from one sample in a study of cytomegalovirus exposure and HLA in healthy donors. Some clones are missing from TCRdb's copy, which holds only in-frame ones; the method was immunoSEQ multiplex PCR. Of tens of thousands of clones listed, approximately 93% are singletons. The material sequenced was PBMCs. The receptors here all came from a woman between 25 and 40 years old in good health and CMV-seronegative. CDR3s include the opening cysteine and the closing phenylalanine or tryptophan. The D gene is left open where the match is weak. A row's size may be missing; if present it is once, few, many or a size class.

cdr3_aa cdr3_nt clone_size j_call v_call d_call
CASSLATSYGYTF TGCGCCAGCAGCTTGGCCACAAGCTATGGCTACACCTTC few TRBJ1-2 TRBV5-1 NA
CASSRDSHNEQFF TGTGCCAGCAGCCGGGACTCCCACAATGAGCAGTTCTTC NA TRBJ2-1 TRBV5-4 NA
CASSLVPGGGTDTQYF TGTGCCAGCAGCTTAGTGCCGGGGGGAGGCACAGATACGCAGTATTTT NA TRBJ2-3 TRBV7-2 TRBD2
CASSGLGADNSPLHF TGTGCCAGCAGTGGGTTGGGGGCGGACAATTCACCCCTCCACTTT NA TRBJ1-6 TRBV2 NA
CASSELRGGNEQFF TGTGCCAGCAGTGAGTTGCGGGGGGGAAATGAGCAGTTCTTC NA TRBJ2-1 TRBV2 TRBD2
CASSFISRGTGELFF TGTGCCAGCAGCTTTATAAGCCGGGGCACCGGGGAGCTGTTTTTT NA TRBJ2-2 TRBV5-5 NA
CASSSVQGAYGYTF TGTGCCAGCAGTTCCGTACAGGGGGCGTATGGCTACACCTTC NA TRBJ1-2 TRBV28 TRBD1
CASSLAVRGTGELFF TGTGCCAGCAGCTTAGCAGTCCGTGGCACCGGGGAGCTGTTTTTT once TRBJ2-2 TRBV11-2 NA
CASSLIGGPTDTQYF TGTGCCAGCAGCTTAATCGGGGGGCCCACAGATACGCAGTATTTT NA TRBJ2-3 TRBV7-2 NA
CSVGVTGGTEAFF TGCAGCGTAGGGGTCACCGGAGGGACTGAAGCTTTCTTT NA TRBJ1-1 TRBV29-1 NA
CSVEYISGGGEQYF TGCAGCGTTGAATATATAAGCGGAGGAGGGGAGCAGTACTTC NA TRBJ2-7 TRBV29-1 NA
CASGRHSNQPQHF TGTGCCAGCGGTCGACATAGCAATCAGCCCCAGCATTTT NA TRBJ1-5 TRBV27 NA
CASSPAGTQETQYF TGTGCCAGCTCACCGGCGGGTACCCAAGAGACCCAGTACTTC NA TRBJ2-5 TRBV18 NA
CASRLTGILSPLHF TGTGCCAGCAGGCTGACAGGGATTCTTTCACCCCTCCACTTT NA TRBJ1-6 TRBV27 TRBD1
CASSPTGTYEQYF TGTGCCAGCAGTCCGACAGGGACCTACGAGCAGTACTTC NA TRBJ2-7 TRBV28 TRBD1
CASSFPGLAGGTDTQYF TGTGCCAGCAGTTTCCCGGGACTAGCGGGGGGCACGGATACGCAGTATTTT NA TRBJ2-3 TRBV28 TRBD2
CASSPPGTAFTEAFF TGTGCCAGCTCACCACCCGGGACTGCTTTCACTGAAGCTTTCTTT NA TRBJ1-1 TRBV18 NA
CASSLILGTGRANEQFF TGTGCCAGCAGCTTGATTTTGGGGACAGGGAGGGCTAATGAGCAGTTCTTC NA TRBJ2-1 TRBV5-4 TRBD1
CASSLGQGKPSTDTQYF TGCGCCAGCAGCCTGGGACAGGGGAAGCCTAGCACAGATACGCAGTATTTT NA TRBJ2-3 TRBV5-1 TRBD1
CASSLGSGFNGETQYF TGTGCCAGCAGCTTAGGAAGCGGGTTCAATGGGGAGACCCAGTACTTC NA TRBJ2-5 TRBV7-9 NA
CASSQLSDRGGEAFF TGTGCCAGCAGCCAACTGTCGGACAGGGGGGGTGAAGCTTTCTTT NA TRBJ1-1 TRBV14 TRBD1
CASNADSNTEAFF TGTGCCAGCAACGCTGACAGCAACACTGAAGCTTTCTTT NA TRBJ1-1 TRBV2 NA
CASSAPNSPLHF TGTGCCAGCAGCGCGCCCAATTCACCCCTCCACTTT few TRBJ1-6 TRBV5-6 NA
CASSLRGQGAYEQYF TGTGCCAGCAGCTTAAGGGGACAGGGAGCCTACGAGCAGTACTTC NA TRBJ2-7 TRBV7-9 TRBD1
CASSWKSGGPARTQYF TGCGCCAGCAGCTGGAAAAGCGGGGGGCCCGCGAGGACCCAGTACTTC NA TRBJ2-5 TRBV5-1 TRBD2
CASRLAGDEQYF TGTGCCAGCAGACTAGCGGGGGACGAGCAGTACTTC NA TRBJ2-7 TRBV6-5 TRBD2
CASSVGNLAGDTQYF TGTGCCAGCAGCGTAGGAAATTTAGCGGGAGATACGCAGTATTTT NA TRBJ2-3 TRBV9 TRBD2
CASSSTSTGGFETQYF TGTGCCAGCAGTTCAACTTCGACAGGGGGTTTTGAGACCCAGTACTTC NA TRBJ2-5 TRBV6-5 TRBD1
CASSWGGNTGELFF TGTGCCAGCAGTTGGGGGGGGAACACCGGGGAGCTGTTTTTT NA TRBJ2-2 TRBV6-5 TRBD2
CASSPSVRESATEAFF TGTGCCAGCAGCCCGTCAGTACGGGAAAGTGCCACTGAAGCTTTCTTT once TRBJ1-1 TRBV7-3 NA
CASSLFTGQASYGYTF TGTGCCAGCAGCTTATTTACGGGACAAGCTTCCTATGGCTACACCTTC NA TRBJ1-2 TRBV7-9 NA